These T cell receptor beta chains were read from a single sample in a study of OX40 agonist ivuxolimab in advanced cancers. Only in-frame clones appear in the TCRdb table, and some are missing; sequencing was by immunoSEQ multiplex PCR. The sample contains more than 55,000 clones, over 75% of which appear only once. Sequenced here: CD4+ or CD8+ T cells sorted from blood, sampled in a trial of the OX40 agonist ivuxolimab. The origin of the receptors is an adult with an advanced solid tumor such as melanoma, head and neck, liver or kidney cancer. The CDR3 runs from the conserved cysteine through the conserved F or W. The order of the fields is clone size, V gene, D gene, J gene, CDR3 DNA, CDR3 protein. D genes are given only for firm matches. Part of the rows lack a size; the others show once, few, many or a class for expanded clones.

abundance: .
v_gene: TRBV7-9
d_gene: .
j_gene: TRBJ2-3
CDR3nt: TGTGCCAGCAGCGGGAGGGGGGTAAACACAGATACGCAGTATTTT
CDR3aa: CASSGRGVNTDTQYF

abundance: .
v_gene: TRBV27
d_gene: TRBD1
j_gene: TRBJ2-5
CDR3nt: TGTGCCAGCAGTCGGGGACAGCAGAAAGAGACCCAGTACTTC
CDR3aa: CASSRGQQKETQYF

abundance: .
v_gene: TRBV4-3
d_gene: .
j_gene: TRBJ2-3
CDR3nt: TGCGCCAGCTCTAAATCCAGCGACGGCACAGATACGCAGTATTTT
CDR3aa: CASSKSSDGTDTQYF

abundance: .
v_gene: TRBV7-2
d_gene: .
j_gene: TRBJ2-1
CDR3nt: TGTGCCACCCAGCCCGCAGGGGGGCCCTACAATGAGCAGTTCTTC
CDR3aa: CATQPAGGPYNEQFF

abundance: .
v_gene: TRBV7-8
d_gene: .
j_gene: TRBJ2-4
CDR3nt: TGTGCCAGCAGCTTAGAAGGACGATCGATTTATGGCAAAAACATTCAGTACTTC
CDR3aa: CASSLEGRSIYGKNIQYF

abundance: few
v_gene: TRBV4-2
d_gene: .
j_gene: TRBJ1-5
CDR3nt: TGTGCCAGCAGCTTGGGATCTCTTCTGGGTGTTCGCAATCAGCCCCAGCATTTT
CDR3aa: CASSLGSLLGVRNQPQHF

abundance: .
v_gene: TRBV6-6
d_gene: .
j_gene: TRBJ2-2
CDR3nt: TGTGCCAGCAGTTACTCGACGGGCACCGGGGAGCTGTTTTTT
CDR3aa: CASSYSTGTGELFF

abundance: once
v_gene: TRBV2
d_gene: .
j_gene: TRBJ2-7
CDR3nt: TGTGCCAGCAGTTCTCCCCCCCAGGAGGAAAAGTTTGACGAGCAGTACTTC
CDR3aa: CASSSPPQEEKFDEQYF

abundance: .
v_gene: TRBV5-6
d_gene: .
j_gene: TRBJ2-2
CDR3nt: TGTGCCAGCAGCCCTAAGAGCTTATTCGGGGAGCTGTTTTTT
CDR3aa: CASSPKSLFGELFF

abundance: .
v_gene: TRBV11-3
d_gene: TRBD1
j_gene: TRBJ2-7
CDR3nt: TGTGCCAGCAGTTTATCTATTGGACAGGGGAACGAGCAGTACTTC
CDR3aa: CASSLSIGQGNEQYF

abundance: .
v_gene: TRBV4-2
d_gene: .
j_gene: TRBJ1-1
CDR3nt: TGTGCCAGCAGCTTGTTACAGAACACTGAAGCTTTCTTT
CDR3aa: CASSLLQNTEAFF

abundance: .
v_gene: TRBV5-6
d_gene: .
j_gene: TRBJ1-6
CDR3nt: TGTGCCAGCAGCTTCGACACGGAAAGTAATTCACCCCTCCACTTT
CDR3aa: CASSFDTESNSPLHF

abundance: .
v_gene: TRBV9
d_gene: .
j_gene: TRBJ2-1
CDR3nt: TGTGCCAGCAGCGGTGGAGTCCTGGCCGGCAATGAGCAGTTCTTC
CDR3aa: CASSGGVLAGNEQFF

abundance: .
v_gene: TRBV11-2
d_gene: .
j_gene: TRBJ2-2
CDR3nt: TGTGCCAGCAGCTTAGTGATGTGGGAGAACACCGGGGAGCTGTTTTTT
CDR3aa: CASSLVMWENTGELFF

abundance: .
v_gene: TRBV15
d_gene: TRBD1
j_gene: TRBJ2-7
CDR3nt: TGTGCCACCAGCAGTGGCGTAACAGGGGGCAGATACGAGCAGTACTTC
CDR3aa: CATSSGVTGGRYEQYF

abundance: few
v_gene: TRBV11-2
d_gene: TRBD2
j_gene: TRBJ2-1
CDR3nt: TGTGCCAGCACCCCGCTCGGGACAGGGAAGGGGCTAGCGGGAGGTGAGCAGTTCTTC
CDR3aa: CASTPLGTGKGLAGGEQFF

abundance: .
v_gene: TRBV5-1
d_gene: .
j_gene: TRBJ1-2
CDR3nt: TGCGCCAGCAACCCGGGGGGGATGGAAAACTATGGCTACACCTTC
CDR3aa: CASNPGGMENYGYTF

abundance: .
v_gene: TRBV5-6
d_gene: TRBD1
j_gene: TRBJ1-2
CDR3nt: TGTGCCAGCAGCTTACCCGGGACAGGCCATTATGGCTACACCTTC
CDR3aa: CASSLPGTGHYGYTF

abundance: .
v_gene: TRBV19
d_gene: .
j_gene: TRBJ1-2
CDR3nt: TGTGCCAGTAGTAGGGCAGGGAGTGGCTACACCTTC
CDR3aa: CASSRAGSGYTF

abundance: .
v_gene: TRBV7-3
d_gene: .
j_gene: TRBJ1-1
CDR3nt: TGTGCCAGCAGCCGTGGGGGGAGGTCTGAAGCTTTCTTT
CDR3aa: CASSRGGRSEAFF

abundance: .
v_gene: TRBV4-1
d_gene: .
j_gene: TRBJ1-3
CDR3nt: TGCGCCAGCAGCCAAGATCAGCTCTCTGGAAACACCATATATTTT
CDR3aa: CASSQDQLSGNTIYF

abundance: .
v_gene: TRBV18
d_gene: TRBD1
j_gene: TRBJ1-1
CDR3nt: TGTGCCAGCTCACCACCGGGACAGGCGAACACTGAAGCTTTCTTT
CDR3aa: CASSPPGQANTEAFF

abundance: .
v_gene: TRBV19
d_gene: .
j_gene: TRBJ2-2
CDR3nt: TGTGCCGGGGGCAGTGATAACACCGGGGAGCTGTTTTTT
CDR3aa: CAGGSDNTGELFF

abundance: once
v_gene: TRBV5-4
d_gene: .
j_gene: TRBJ1-4
CDR3nt: TGTGCCAGCAGCTTCTCCGGGGAAGGTGAAAAACTGTTTTTT
CDR3aa: CASSFSGEGEKLFF

abundance: once
v_gene: TRBV19
d_gene: TRBD1
j_gene: TRBJ1-2
CDR3nt: TGTGCCAGTAGTGTGGGACAGCCAACATATGGCTACACCTTC
CDR3aa: CASSVGQPTYGYTF

abundance: many
v_gene: TRBV7-6
d_gene: .
j_gene: TRBJ2-7
CDR3nt: TGTGCCAGCAGCTTAGGGGGGGAGTCCTACGAGCAGTACTTC
CDR3aa: CASSLGGESYEQYF

abundance: .
v_gene: TRBV19
d_gene: .
j_gene: TRBJ1-1
CDR3nt: TGTGCCAGTAGTCAAAGAGGAGTGAACACTGAAGCTTTCTTT
CDR3aa: CASSQRGVNTEAFF

abundance: .
v_gene: TRBV5-5
d_gene: TRBD1
j_gene: TRBJ1-2
CDR3nt: TGTGCCAGCAGCCGGAATCGGGACAGGGGAGATGGCTACACCTTC
CDR3aa: CASSRNRDRGDGYTF

abundance: .
v_gene: TRBV15
d_gene: .
j_gene: TRBJ1-1
CDR3nt: TGTGCCACCAGCAGAGATCCGGGCAGGGGAGGGACTGAAGCTTTCTTT
CDR3aa: CATSRDPGRGGTEAFF

abundance: .
v_gene: TRBV9
d_gene: .
j_gene: TRBJ2-3
CDR3nt: TGTGCCAGCTCCGGGTCCTCCTTAGATACGCAGTATTTT
CDR3aa: CASSGSSLDTQYF

abundance: .
v_gene: TRBV7-9
d_gene: TRBD2
j_gene: TRBJ2-3
CDR3nt: TGTGCCAGCAGCTTACGCGGGGGGGCCGTAGATACGCAGTATTTT
CDR3aa: CASSLRGGAVDTQYF

abundance: .
v_gene: TRBV7-8
d_gene: .
j_gene: TRBJ1-1
CDR3nt: TGTGCCAGCAGCTCTACTGTGTCAGGGACTGAAGCTTTCTTT
CDR3aa: CASSSTVSGTEAFF

abundance: .
v_gene: TRBV4-3
d_gene: .
j_gene: TRBJ1-2
CDR3nt: TGCGCCAGCAGCCAAGATACTTTGGTACTGATCTATGGCTACACCTTC
CDR3aa: CASSQDTLVLIYGYTF

abundance: .
v_gene: TRBV11-2
d_gene: .
j_gene: TRBJ2-5
CDR3nt: TGTGCCACCAGGAGGCGGGTCCCATCCGGGGGACTCGAGACCCAGTACTTC
CDR3aa: CATRRRVPSGGLETQYF

abundance: .
v_gene: TRBV14
d_gene: .
j_gene: TRBJ2-3
CDR3nt: TGTGCCAGCAGCCATCCGTTTCGCACAGATACGCAGTATTTT
CDR3aa: CASSHPFRTDTQYF

abundance: .
v_gene: TRBV30
d_gene: TRBD2
j_gene: TRBJ2-1
CDR3nt: TGTGCCTGGAGCCGATCAGCGGGAAGTAATGAGCAGTTCTTC
CDR3aa: CAWSRSAGSNEQFF

abundance: .
v_gene: TRBV18
d_gene: .
j_gene: TRBJ1-4
CDR3nt: TGTGCCAGCTCACCAGGGGCAGGGAATGAAAAACTGTTTTTT
CDR3aa: CASSPGAGNEKLFF

abundance: .
v_gene: TRBV6-5
d_gene: TRBD2
j_gene: TRBJ2-1
CDR3nt: TGTGCCAGCAGCCGTAGCGGGGGCTACAATGAGCAGTTCTTC
CDR3aa: CASSRSGGYNEQFF

abundance: .
v_gene: TRBV19
d_gene: .
j_gene: TRBJ1-2
CDR3nt: TGTGCCAGTAGTATTCGGGACCCTCTGCGGGGCTACACCTTC
CDR3aa: CASSIRDPLRGYTF

abundance: .
v_gene: TRBV5-1
d_gene: .
j_gene: TRBJ2-3
CDR3nt: TGCGCCAGCAGCCCTCCCGACAGCACAGATACGCAGTATTTT
CDR3aa: CASSPPDSTDTQYF

abundance: .
v_gene: TRBV29-1
d_gene: .
j_gene: TRBJ1-2
CDR3nt: TGCAGCGTTGCGGACAGCCTTAACTATGGCTACACCTTC
CDR3aa: CSVADSLNYGYTF

abundance: once
v_gene: TRBV7-9
d_gene: TRBD1
j_gene: TRBJ2-5
CDR3nt: TGTGCCAGCACCCCGGGACAGGGGGCCTTGGGTGTCCAAGAGACCCAGTACTTC
CDR3aa: CASTPGQGALGVQETQYF

abundance: few
v_gene: TRBV19
d_gene: TRBD2
j_gene: TRBJ2-5
CDR3nt: TGTGCCAGTAGTATTTTGGGGGGGGAAGAGACCCAGTACTTC
CDR3aa: CASSILGGEETQYF

abundance: .
v_gene: TRBV9
d_gene: .
j_gene: TRBJ2-2
CDR3nt: TGTGCCAGCGAATCGTTGAACACCGGGGAGCTGTTTTTT
CDR3aa: CASESLNTGELFF

abundance: .
v_gene: TRBV6-1
d_gene: TRBD1
j_gene: TRBJ1-6
CDR3nt: TGTGCCAGCAGTGAAAGGGGACAGGGAACAAGCTCACCCCTCCACTTT
CDR3aa: CASSERGQGTSSPLHF

abundance: once
v_gene: TRBV13
d_gene: .
j_gene: TRBJ1-2
CDR3nt: TGTGCCAGCAGTTTGAAAAACTATGGCTACACCTTC
CDR3aa: CASSLKNYGYTF